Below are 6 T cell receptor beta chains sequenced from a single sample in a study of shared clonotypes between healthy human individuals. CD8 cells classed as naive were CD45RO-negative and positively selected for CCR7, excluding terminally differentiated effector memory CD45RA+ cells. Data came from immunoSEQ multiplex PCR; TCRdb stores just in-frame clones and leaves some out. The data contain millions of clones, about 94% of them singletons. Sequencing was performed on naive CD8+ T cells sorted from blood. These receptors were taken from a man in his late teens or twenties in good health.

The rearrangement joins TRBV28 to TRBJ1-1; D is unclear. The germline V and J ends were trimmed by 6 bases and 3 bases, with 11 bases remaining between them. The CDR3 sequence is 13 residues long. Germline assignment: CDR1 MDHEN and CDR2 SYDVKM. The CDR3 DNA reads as TGTGCCAGCAGAGAGGAGCAGGACACTGAAGCTTTCTTT. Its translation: CASREEQDTEAFF.

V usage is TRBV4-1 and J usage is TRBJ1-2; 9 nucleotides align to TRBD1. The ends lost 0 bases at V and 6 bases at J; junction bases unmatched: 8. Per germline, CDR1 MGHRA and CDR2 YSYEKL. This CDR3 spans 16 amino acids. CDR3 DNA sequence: TGCGCCAGCAGCCAAGAAGTGGGACAGGGAGGGCATGGCTACACCTTC. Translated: CASSQEVGQGGHGYTF.

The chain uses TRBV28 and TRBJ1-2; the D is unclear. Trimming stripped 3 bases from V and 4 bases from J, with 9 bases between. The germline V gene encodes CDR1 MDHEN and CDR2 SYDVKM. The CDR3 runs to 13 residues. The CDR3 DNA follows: TGTGCCAGCAGTTTCCCAGACTTCTATGGCTACACCTTC. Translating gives CASSFPDFYGYTF.

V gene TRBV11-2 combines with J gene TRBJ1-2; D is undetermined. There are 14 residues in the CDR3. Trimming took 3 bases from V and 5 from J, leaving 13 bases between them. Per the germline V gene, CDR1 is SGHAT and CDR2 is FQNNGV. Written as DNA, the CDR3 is TGTGCCAGCAGCTTCCCTTTGGGCGGATATGGCTACACCTTC. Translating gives CASSFPLGGYGYTF.

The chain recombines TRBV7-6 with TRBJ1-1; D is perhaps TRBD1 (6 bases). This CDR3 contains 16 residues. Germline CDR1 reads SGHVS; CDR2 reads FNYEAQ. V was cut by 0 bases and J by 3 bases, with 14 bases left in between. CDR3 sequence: CASSLAGGGMDTEAFF. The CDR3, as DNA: TGTGCCAGCAGCTTAGCGGGAGGGGGGATGGACACTGAAGCTTTCTTT.

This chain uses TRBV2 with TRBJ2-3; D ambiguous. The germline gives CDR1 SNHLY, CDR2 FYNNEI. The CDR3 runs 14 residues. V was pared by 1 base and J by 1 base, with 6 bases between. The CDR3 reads CASSEDEGTDTQYF. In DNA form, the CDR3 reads TGTGCCAGCAGTGAAGACGAGGGCACAGATACGCAGTATTTT.